This entry lists 32 T cell receptor beta chains sequenced from one sample in a study of T cell repertoires in cytomegalovirus infection. TCRdb analysed the reads with MiXCR anew, one entry per CDR3 protein. The table shows under 250,000 distinct CDR3 sequences, with approximately 13% occurring only once. Sequenced: PBMCs. These receptors were obtained from a human donor in good health (CMV status not recorded). Some clones in this sample may be carry-over from other donors' samples.

This clonotype was observed many times. The chain carries TRBV7-2 and TRBJ1-1, with D tentatively TRBD1 (5 bases). CDR3 length: 13 residues. Trimming cost V 5 bases and J 4 bases, with 11 bases left between them. The germline V gene encodes CDR1 SGHTA and CDR2 FQGNSA. In DNA, the CDR3 is TGTGCCAGCAGCCCCATGGGGGGCACTGAAGCTTTCTTT. Amino acids: CASSPMGGTEAFF.

This clonotype was recorded many times. This sequence joins TRBV7-2 and TRBJ1-2, with D uncertain. The CDR3 sequence is 16 residues long. The germline V gene has CDR1 SGHTA and CDR2 FQGNSA. The V end lost 2 bases, the J end lost 2 bases, and 15 bases lay between the germline ends. For the CDR3, the DNA is TGTGCCAGCAGCTTAAGGCGGGATAAGAGAAACTATGGCTACACCTTC. Protein product: CASSLRRDKRNYGYTF.

This chain joins TRBV20-1 and TRBJ1-4, with 8 bases lining up with TRBD1. This CDR3 comprises 14 residues. The germline V gene has CDR1 DFQATT and CDR2 SNEGSKA (reference sequence). Germline trimming cut 5 bases from V and 6 bases from J; bases unmatched to any gene: 8. CDR3 nucleotide sequence: TGCAGTGCTGACAAACAGGGGGGGGATGAAAAACTGTTTTTT. This sequence encodes CSADKQGGDEKLFF.

In regard to this clonotype: Mismatch with germline at one junction end may stem from a read error. The chain uses TRBV20-1 and TRBJ2-4; 7 nucleotides align to TRBD2. CDR1 and CDR2 from the germline V gene are DFQATT and SNEGSKA (reference sequence). CDR3 size: 13 residues. The CDR3 sequence is CCASGTISDIQYF. CDR3 in DNA: TGCTGTGCTTCCGGGACTATAAGCGACATTCAGTACTTC.

This clonotype was counted ten times or more. The chain couples TRBV12-5 to TRBJ2-1, with 9 bases fitting TRBD2. The V segment lost 6 bases and the J segment 6 bases; nucleotides outside the gene matches: 9. The CDR3 spans 15 residues. CDR1 is LGHNT and CDR2 is FRNRAP in the germline V gene. The CDR3 region is CASGSGTSYSNEQFF. The CDR3 coding sequence is TGTGCTAGTGGATCCGGGACTAGCTATTCCAATGAGCAGTTCTTC.

V and J are TRBV19 and TRBJ1-6, with TRBD1 matching over 7 bases. Trimming removed 4 bases from V and 8 bases from J; junction bases left unmatched: 8. This CDR3 is built from 15 residues. Germline loops: CDR1 LNHDA, CDR2 SQIVND (reference sequence). The CDR3 is CASSTQTGSDSPLHF. The CDR3 DNA sequence: TGTGCCAGTAGTACACAGACAGGGTCCGATTCACCCCTCCACTTT.

This clonotype was observed at least ten times. The chain uses TRBV7-2 and TRBJ1-2, with 10 bases identical to TRBD1. In germline, CDR1 is SGHTA, CDR2 FQGNSA. This CDR3 has 15 amino acids. V shed 5 bases and J 4 bases; nucleotides not matched to a gene: 7. CDR3 amino acids: CASSQTGTGVYGYTF. DNA of the CDR3: TGTGCCAGCAGCCAGACCGGGACAGGGGTCTATGGCTACACCTTC.

This clonotype has just a few counts. The chain has TRBV24-1 and TRBJ2-2, with 8 bases lining up with TRBD2. The ends lost 0 bases at V and 7 bases at J; junction bases unmatched: 6. The CDR3 is 16 amino acids. From germline, CDR1 is KGHDR and CDR2 SFDVKD. CDR3 residues: CATSDLSGRADGELFF. Written as DNA, the CDR3 is TGTGCCACCAGTGATTTGTCCGGGAGGGCTGACGGGGAGCTGTTTTTT.

This clonotype was recorded at least ten times. DNA of the CDR3: TGTGCCAGCAGTCGGGACACCGCAGGGGCTTTCTTT. Residues: CASSRDTAGAFF. This chain links TRBV5-6 with TRBJ1-1, with D possibly being TRBD1 (6 bases). Germline CDR1 is SGHDT and CDR2 is YYEEEE. The CDR3 spans 12 residues. V lost 5 bases to trimming and J lost 11 bases, with 16 bases between them.

This clonotype was detected a few times. The CDR3 sequence: CATRPTVSYEQYF. The CDR3 DNA reads as TGTGCCACCCGACCGACAGTGTCCTACGAGCAGTACTTC. The rearrangement joins TRBV28 to TRBJ2-7; D is possibly TRBD1 (5 bases). CDR1 and CDR2 (germline): MDHEN, SYDVKM. V was clipped by 10 bases and J by 1 base, with 14 bases between them. This CDR3 contains 13 residues.

This clonotype was recorded at least ten times. The rearrangement links TRBV11-3 to TRBJ2-3; D unclear. The CDR3 is 12 residues long. Germline CDR1 is SGHNT and CDR2 is YENEEA. Trimming removed 3 bases at V and 13 bases at J, with 14 bases between. Written as DNA, the CDR3 is TGTGCCAGCAGCTTGGGCGGTTCACGAGAGTATTTT. It translates to CASSLGGSREYF. Looking up the rest from reference TRBV11-3 and TRBJ2-3 gives the full variable domain: EAGVVQSPRYKIIEKKQPVAFWCNPISGHNTLYWYLQNLGQGPELLIRYENEEAVDDSQLPKDRFSAERLKGVDSTLKIQPAELGDSAVYLCASSLGGSREYFGPGTRLTVL.

This chain uses TRBV28 with TRBJ2-1; D gene unclear. V was trimmed by 6 bases and J by 9 bases, leaving 21 bases between them. From germline, CDR1 is MDHEN and CDR2 SYDVKM. The CDR3 spans 15 residues. CDR3 sequence (DNA): TGTGCCAGCAGACGAGACAATGTCAGACAAGGTGAGCAGTTCTTC. Translation: CASRRDNVRQGEQFF.

This clonotype was seen ten or more times. The chain links TRBV7-2 to TRBJ1-2; 7 bases map to TRBD1. Germline CDR1 is SGHTA and CDR2 is FQGNSA. V shed 5 bases and J 0 bases; nucleotides not matched to a gene: 0. The CDR3 is 13 amino acids. DNA for the CDR3: TGTGCCAGCAGCGGGACAGCTAACTATGGCTACACCTTC. Its translation: CASSGTANYGYTF.

Many counts were recorded for this clonotype. The V and J genes are TRBV7-2 and TRBJ2-3, with 7 bases aligning to TRBD1. The germline gives CDR1 SGHTA, CDR2 FQGNSA. Germline trimming cut 4 bases from V and 4 bases from J; bases unmatched to any gene: 2. CDR3 size: 13 residues. CDR3 amino acids: CASSSQGADTQYF. Written as DNA, the CDR3 is TGTGCCAGCAGCTCTCAGGGGGCAGATACGCAGTATTTT. Looking up the rest from reference TRBV7-2 and TRBJ2-3 gives the full variable domain: GAGVSQSPSNKVTEKGKDVELRCDPISGHTALYWYRQSLGQGLEFLIYFQGNSAPDKSGLPSDRFSAERTGGSVSTLTIQRTQQEDSAVYLCASSSQGADTQYFGPGTRLTVL.

This clonotype has a count of ten or more. The chain uses TRBV28 and TRBJ2-7; D not resolved. The germline V gene has CDR1 MDHEN and CDR2 SYDVKM. The CDR3 runs 12 residues. V was pared by 3 bases and J by 4 bases, with 7 bases between. In DNA form, the CDR3 reads TGTGCCAGCAGTTTCCCAGCATACGAGCAGTACTTC. Its translation: CASSFPAYEQYF.

This clonotype was detected ten times or more. The chain combines TRBV7-6 with TRBJ2-2; 10 bases match TRBD2. This CDR3 is 16 amino acids long. Trimming took 4 bases from V and 3 from J; bases not matched to a gene: 5. Germline V gene lookup returns CDR1 SGHVS and CDR2 FNYEAQ. The CDR3 loop is CASSSPSGSDTGELFF. The CDR3 DNA sequence: TGTGCCAGCAGCTCCCCTAGCGGGAGCGACACCGGGGAGCTGTTTTTT.

This chain uses TRBV28 with TRBJ1-5, with 7 bases matching TRBD1. CDR1 MDHEN and CDR2 SYDVKM come from the germline V gene. V shed 6 bases and J 0 bases; nucleotides not matched to a gene: 11. The CDR3 is 17 amino acids. CDR3 in DNA: TGTGCCAGCAGGGAAGAGGGGGCCTTTTCTAGCAATCAGCCCCAGCATTTT. Its protein is CASREEGAFSSNQPQHF.

This clonotype was recorded at least ten times. This chain uses TRBV7-2 with TRBJ2-7; 8 bases line up with TRBD1. J was trimmed by 3 bases and V by 5 bases; bases with no gene match: 6. Germline CDR1 reads SGHTA; CDR2 reads FQGNSA. The CDR3 runs 14 residues. This CDR3 is CASSTQQGDYEQYF. DNA of the CDR3: TGTGCCAGCAGCACCCAACAGGGGGACTACGAGCAGTACTTC.

The chain uses TRBV5-1 and TRBJ1-6; D unresolved. This CDR3 has 16 residues. Trimming shortened V by 3 bases and J by 7 bases, and 17 bases separated the two germline ends. The V gene's germline CDR1 is SGHRS and CDR2 YFSETQ. The CDR3 DNA follows: TGCGCCAGCAGCTCCTCACCCCTCGCGGCGAATTCACCCCTCCACTTT. As protein: CASSSSPLAANSPLHF.

This rearrangement joins TRBV5-1 to TRBJ2-7; D call uncertain. The V and J ends lost 0 bases and 0 bases respectively, with 10 bases between them. The germline CDR1 and CDR2 sequences are SGHRS and YFSETQ. The CDR3 consists of 15 residues. The CDR3 sequence is CASSLDLGYSYEQYF. CDR3 nucleotide sequence: TGCGCCAGCAGCTTGGATCTGGGCTACTCCTACGAGCAGTACTTC.

This clonotype was seen many times. In DNA form, the CDR3 reads TGTGCCAGCAGCTTAGTAGGCAGCCTCTCCTACGAGCAGTACTTC. Protein: CASSLVGSLSYEQYF. The V call is TRBV7-2, the J call TRBJ2-7; D ambiguous. CDR3 length equals 15 residues. CDR1 SGHTA and CDR2 FQGNSA come from the germline V gene. V lost 1 base to trimming and J lost 0 bases, with 10 bases between them.

A few counts support this clonotype. This chain links TRBV29-1 with TRBJ1-1; possibly TRBD1 for D (5 bases). The CDR3 totals 12 residues. V lost 3 bases, J lost 6 bases, and 11 bases lay in between. Germline assignment: CDR1 SQVTM and CDR2 ANQGSEA. The CDR3 here is CSVEKQVSEAFF. CDR3 coding DNA: TGCAGCGTTGAGAAACAGGTCTCTGAAGCTTTCTTT.

This clonotype was picked up many times. The CDR3: CASSVGQGAINYGYTF. CDR3 in DNA: TGTGCCAGCAGCGTCGGACAGGGGGCGATTAACTATGGCTACACCTTC. This chain connects TRBV2 to TRBJ1-2, with 11 nucleotides matching TRBD1. Germline CDR1 reads SNHLY; CDR2 reads FYNNEI. Trimming took 6 bases from V and 1 from J; bases not matched to a gene: 7. The CDR3 is made up of 16 amino acids.

This clonotype was seen a single time. The chain combines TRBV6-6 with TRBJ1-1, with D perhaps matching TRBD1 (6 bases). This CDR3 spans 13 amino acids. Trimming took 4 bases from V and 4 from J, leaving 10 bases between them. Germline CDR1 is MNHNY and CDR2 is SVGAGI (reference sequence). Here the CDR3 reads CASSWLGGTEAFF. CDR3 bases: TGTGCCAGCAGTTGGTTAGGGGGCACTGAAGCTTTCTTT.

This clonotype was seen a few times. The genes are TRBV28 and TRBJ1-5; 7 nucleotides line up with TRBD1. The CDR3 sequence is 15 residues long. Germline V gene sequence: CDR1 MDHEN, CDR2 SYDVKM. The junction had 4 bases not matched to a gene; V was cut back by 5 bases and J by 0 bases. As DNA, the CDR3 is TGTGCCAGCAGTACAGGGGTTTATAGCAATCAGCCCCAGCATTTT. Translation: CASSTGVYSNQPQHF.

This clonotype showed up many times. This chain uses TRBV28 with TRBJ1-2, with TRBD1 as a possible D gene (5 bases). Germline-derived CDR1 and CDR2 are MDHEN and SYDVKM. Deletions cut 8 bases from V and 5 bases from J, with 9 bases between. CDR3 length equals 11 residues. The CDR3 protein is CASRDGYGYTF. CDR3 DNA: TGTGCCAGCCGGGACGGTTATGGCTACACCTTC.

This clonotype was recorded at least ten times. The chain couples TRBV7-2 to TRBJ2-1; 8 nucleotides align to TRBD2. The germline CDR1 and CDR2 sequences are SGHTA and FQGNSA. The CDR3 is 17 residues long. Trimming at V came to 1 base and at J to 0 bases, leaving 5 bases not matched to a gene. CDR3 coding DNA: TGTGCCAGCAGCTTAGAACTCAGCGGGAGCTCCTACAATGAGCAGTTCTTC. It codes for CASSLELSGSSYNEQFF.

This clonotype has at least ten counts. The chain carries TRBV6-1 and TRBJ2-7; possible D gene TRBD2, 6 bases. Trimming took off 6 bases at V and 2 bases at J, with 17 bases between the two ends. CDR1 MNHNS and CDR2 SASEGT come from the germline V gene. CDR3 length equals 15 residues. DNA of the CDR3: TGTGCCAGCAGCCCAGGGCTAGCGAATACCTACGAGCAGTACTTC. It is translated as CASSPGLANTYEQYF.

This sequence joins TRBV19 and TRBJ1-1; D uncertain. Trimming removed 10 bases from V and 4 bases from J, with 13 bases in between. The length of the CDR3 is 12 residues. Germline CDR1 reads LNHDA; CDR2 reads SQIVND (reference sequence). This CDR3 is CATSRGVTEAFF. CDR3 nucleotides: TGTGCCACCAGTCGGGGTGTCACTGAAGCTTTCTTT.

The chain uses TRBV5-6 and TRBJ2-3; 7 bases match TRBD1. The CDR3 has 13 residues. Germline trimming cut 3 bases from V and 3 bases from J; bases unmatched to any gene: 1. Germline V gene data show CDR1 as SGHDT and CDR2 as YYEEEE. The CDR3 DNA sequence: TGTGCCAGCAGCTCGGACAGGACAGATACGCAGTATTTT. Translation: CASSSDRTDTQYF.

This clonotype was picked up many times. The rearrangement links TRBV7-2 to TRBJ1-2; 7 bases are a match to TRBD1. The J segment lost 4 bases and the V segment lost 1 base, leaving 3 bases of the junction unmatched. Germline V gene data show CDR1 as SGHTA and CDR2 as FQGNSA. The CDR3 has 14 residues. This CDR3 reads CASSLEGAGYGYTF. In DNA form, the CDR3 reads TGTGCCAGCAGCTTAGAGGGGGCCGGCTATGGCTACACCTTC. The entire variable domain, with the rest obtained from reference TRBV7-2 and TRBJ1-2, is as follows: GAGVSQSPSNKVTEKGKDVELRCDPISGHTALYWYRQSLGQGLEFLIYFQGNSAPDKSGLPSDRFSAERTGGSVSTLTIQRTQQEDSAVYLCASSLEGAGYGYTFGSGTRLTVV.

The J gene is TRBJ2-5, the V gene TRBV18; D is unresolved. This CDR3 comprises 15 residues. The germline V gene encodes CDR1 KGHSH and CDR2 LQKENI. V was shortened by 0 bases and J by 1 base, with 9 bases between the two germline ends. The CDR3 region has the DNA TGTGCCAGCTCACCACCTGTCGAATCCCAAGAGACCCAGTACTTC. Encoded protein: CASSPPVESQETQYF.